The rows below give T cell receptor beta chains drawn from one sample of a study of T cell clones after liver transplantation. Measured with immunoSEQ multiplex PCR; TCRdb has only the in-frame clones, and not every one. Altogether over 90,000 clones are present, 84% being singletons, with the ten largest covering about 2.8%. The material was CD4+ T cells from blood, obtained approximately 43 months after liver transplant. These receptors came from a human patient who received a liver transplant. Some T cells may be transferred from the graft donor. CDR3s leave out the opening cysteine and the closing phenylalanine or tryptophan. The order of the fields is D gene, clone size, V gene, J gene, CDR3 protein. A D gene is named only where the DNA matches it firmly. Expanded clones get a size class; other rows say once, few or many, or leave the size out.

d_call: NA
clone_size: few
v_call: TRBV7-2
j_call: TRBJ2-1
cdr3_aa: ASSPQAGGTYNEQF

d_call: TRBD1
clone_size: NA
v_call: TRBV6-6
j_call: TRBJ2-3
cdr3_aa: ASSSLGGDTQY

d_call: NA
clone_size: NA
v_call: TRBV18
j_call: TRBJ2-2
cdr3_aa: ASSPATTNTGELF

d_call: NA
clone_size: NA
v_call: TRBV7-9
j_call: TRBJ2-1
cdr3_aa: ASSLAGGAYNEQF

d_call: TRBD1
clone_size: NA
v_call: TRBV9
j_call: TRBJ1-2
cdr3_aa: ASSLIGQGDGYT

d_call: TRBD1
clone_size: NA
v_call: TRBV27
j_call: TRBJ2-1
cdr3_aa: ASSLRTGFNEQF

d_call: NA
clone_size: NA
v_call: TRBV2
j_call: TRBJ2-2
cdr3_aa: ASSVERELF

d_call: NA
clone_size: NA
v_call: TRBV27
j_call: TRBJ1-6
cdr3_aa: ASSPRGVANSPLH

d_call: TRBD1
clone_size: NA
v_call: TRBV5-5
j_call: TRBJ2-7
cdr3_aa: ASSLQGFGSVEQY

d_call: NA
clone_size: NA
v_call: TRBV7-9
j_call: TRBJ1-5
cdr3_aa: ASSLVAEISNQPQH